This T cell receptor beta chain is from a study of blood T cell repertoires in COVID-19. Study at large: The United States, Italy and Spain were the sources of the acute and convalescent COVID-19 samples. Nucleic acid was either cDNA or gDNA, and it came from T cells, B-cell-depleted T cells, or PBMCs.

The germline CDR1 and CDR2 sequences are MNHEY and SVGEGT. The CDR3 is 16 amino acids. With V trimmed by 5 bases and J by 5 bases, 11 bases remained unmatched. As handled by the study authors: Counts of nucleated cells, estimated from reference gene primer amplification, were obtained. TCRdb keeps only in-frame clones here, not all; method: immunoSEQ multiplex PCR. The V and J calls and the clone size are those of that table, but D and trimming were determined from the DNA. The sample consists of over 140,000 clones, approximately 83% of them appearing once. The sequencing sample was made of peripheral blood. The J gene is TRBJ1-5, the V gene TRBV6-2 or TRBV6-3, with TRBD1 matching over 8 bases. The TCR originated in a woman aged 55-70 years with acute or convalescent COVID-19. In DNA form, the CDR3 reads TGTGCCAGCAGTCAGGGGGCGACGAGGGGCGATCAGCCCCAGCATTTT. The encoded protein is CASSQGATRGDQPQHF.